This TCR beta chain comes out of a study of CD8 T cells in Susac syndrome. Random hexamers were used to reverse transcribe an amount of about 0.45 to 1 ug RNA. Across 54 Vbeta and 13 Jbeta, immunoSEQ multiplex PCR amplified TCR beta CDR3. TCRdb analysed the immunoSEQ multiplex PCR reads with MiXCR anew, one entry per CDR3 protein. This table holds under 250,000 distinct CDR3 sequences, just under 95% found once. Peripheral blood CD8+ and CD4+ T cells were profiled by TCR beta sequencing. The germline CDR1 and CDR2 sequences are DFQATT and SNEGSKA (reference sequence). There are 12 residues in the CDR3. V lost 3 bases and J lost 7, with 9 bases in between.

The chain combines TRBV20-1 with TRBJ1-4, with D perhaps matching TRBD1 (5 bases). Sequenced sample: CD4+ T cells from PBMCs. The clonotype was recovered from a human donor with multiple sclerosis. CDR3 bases: TGCAGTGCTAGGGGGCAGTCTGAAAAACTGTTTTTT. Protein: CSARGQSEKLFF.